In its sample, the clone carrying this TCR beta chain was seen once. Its antigen is unknown. The sample is drawn from a study of T cells in tuberculosis. Study-level background: IGRA-negative adolescents, IGRA-positive adolescents with latent tuberculosis and adults with active tuberculosis formed this South African cohort.

Study-wide results and limits: GEM motif frequencies gave roughly 65% accuracy; the GMM repertoire gave roughly 90%.

As to time point: new active TB diagnosis, blood taken before or within 7 days of starting treatment. Included patients were adults of at least 18, HIV-seronegative, South African. On average approximately 100,000 T cells per donor were immunosequenced. The repertoire was sequenced with immunoSEQ multiplex PCR; TCRdb's copy has only in-frame clones and lacks some. The sample has 30,000 to 35,000 clones, 80% to 95% seen once. CDR1 and CDR2 from the germline V gene are MNHEY and SVGAGI. This CDR3 is built from 13 residues. Trimming left V 0 bases short and J 4 bases short, with 6 bases between. This receptor was taken from an adult with tuberculosis. The V gene is TRBV6-5, the J gene TRBJ1-1, with a possible D match to TRBD1 (5 bases). The sample here was PBMCs, taken at tuberculosis diagnosis. In DNA, the CDR3 is TGTGCCAGCAGTTACTCCCAGGGCACTGAAGCTTTCTTT. Translated, it gives CASSYSQGTEAFF.